These T cell receptor beta chains were read from a single sample in a study of CD8+ T cells in alopecia areata. Method: immunoSEQ multiplex PCR; TCRdb's copy keeps in-frame clones and lacks some. The table has about 150,000 clones, about 60% seen once. The sequencing used CD4+ T cells sorted from blood, collected at week 0. The source of these receptors is a human donor with alopecia areata. CDR3s include the opening cysteine and the closing phenylalanine or tryptophan. D genes are given only for firm matches. Some rows mark clone size as missing; the rest say once, few, many or name a class of expanded clone.

d_call j_call cdr3_length clone_size v_call cdr3_nt cdr3_aa
TRBD1 TRBJ1-3 13 - TRBV30 TGTGCCTGGGAGGGACAGCCTGGAAACACCATATATTTT CAWEGQPGNTIYF
- TRBJ1-5 15 - TRBV15 TGTGCCACCAGCACCACCAGGGCCTTTAATCAGCCCCAGCATTTT CATSTTRAFNQPQHF
- TRBJ1-1 16 - TRBV7-9 TGTGCCAGCGGAGGAAGGGGCATGCCAATGAACACTGAAGCTTTCTTT CASGGRGMPMNTEAFF
- TRBJ2-2 14 - TRBV2 TGTGCCAGCAGTGAAGGCCCTCCGGGAGGGGAGCTGTTTTTT CASSEGPPGGELFF
- TRBJ1-5 15 - TRBV7-4 TGTGCCAGCAGCCACCAGGGTAAGGGGCCTCAGCCCCAGCATTTT CASSHQGKGPQPQHF
TRBD1 TRBJ2-6 17 - TRBV30 TGTGCCTCCGGAGGGGACAGGGGTCTCTCTGGGGCCAACGTCCTGACTTTC CASGGDRGLSGANVLTF
TRBD2 TRBJ2-3 14 few TRBV7-2 TGTGCCAGCAGCTTAGTTACGGGGGGTGGTACGCAGTATTTT CASSLVTGGGTQYF
- TRBJ2-2 17 many TRBV7-8 TGTGCCAGCAGCCCCAGGGTGTGGGGGGGCCTCGGCGGGGAGCTGTTTTTT CASSPRVWGGLGGELFF
- TRBJ2-4 13 - TRBV4-1 TGCGCCAGCAGCCCCCAGGGGGGGGACATTCAGTACTTC CASSPQGGDIQYF
TRBD1 TRBJ1-2 15 - TRBV27 TGTGCCAGCAGTTCCCGCCCGGGACAGGTCTATGGCTACACCTTC CASSSRPGQVYGYTF
- TRBJ1-4 14 few TRBV7-9 TGTGCCAGCAGCTTAGACTCTTCTAATGAAAAACTGTTTTTT CASSLDSSNEKLFF
- TRBJ2-1 14 - TRBV4-2 TGTGCCAGCAGCCTCCGGACAGAGTACAATGAGCAGTTCTTC CASSLRTEYNEQFF
TRBD2 TRBJ2-2 17 - TRBV11-2 TGTGCCAGCAGCTTATATGGGTCTAGCGGGGTTACCCGGGAGCTGTTTTTT CASSLYGSSGVTRELFF
- TRBJ1-2 12 - TRBV30 TGTGCCTGGAGAATCTCCGGGCCTCGCTACACCTTC CAWRISGPRYTF
TRBD1 TRBJ1-2 18 - TRBV27 TGTGCCAGCAGACCCTCCGCCCGGGACAGGGGGCTCGGCTATGGCTACACCTTC CASRPSARDRGLGYGYTF
TRBD2 TRBJ2-1 18 - TRBV4-1 TGCGCCAGCAGCTCCAAGAATCAGCTAGCGGGGGGGTACAATGAGCAGTTCTTC CASSSKNQLAGGYNEQFF
- TRBJ1-5 13 - TRBV2 TGTGCCAGCAGTGTAGTCAGGGATCAGCCCCAGCATTTT CASSVVRDQPQHF
- TRBJ2-4 16 - TRBV5-1 TGCGCCAGCAGCTTGGCTGTGGGGGACGCCAAAAACATTCAGTACTTC CASSLAVGDAKNIQYF
- TRBJ2-3 12 - TRBV2 TGTGCCAGCAGTGTCCTCACAGATACGCAGTATTTT CASSVLTDTQYF
- TRBJ2-5 13 - TRBV5-6 TGTGCCAGCAGCAAGGACACCCAAGAGACCCAGTACTTC CASSKDTQETQYF
- TRBJ2-1 17 - TRBV7-8 TGTGCCAGCAGCTACCAGGCCGGGGACGAGAGCCACAATGAGCAGTTCTTC CASSYQAGDESHNEQFF
- TRBJ2-1 17 once TRBV5-6 TGTGCCAGCAGCCCGCGGACAGCCTCAAGCTCCTACAATGAGCAGTTCTTC CASSPRTASSSYNEQFF
TRBD1 TRBJ2-7 12 - TRBV10-3 TGTGCCACACAGGGGGCTTCATACGAGCAGTACTTC CATQGASYEQYF
TRBD1 TRBJ2-7 17 - TRBV30 TGTGCCTCCACTCAGCCAAGGGGGACAGGGGGGACCTACGAGCAGTACTTC CASTQPRGTGGTYEQYF
- TRBJ2-5 13 - TRBV10-3 TGTGCCATCAGTGAGGGGACAAGGGGGACCCAGTACTTC CAISEGTRGTQYF
- TRBJ2-7 14 - TRBV7-8 TGTGCCAGCGGATTTATGGACAATTCCTACGAGCAGTACTTC CASGFMDNSYEQYF
TRBD1 TRBJ2-6 19 - TRBV7-9 TGTGCCAGCAGCTCGGGTAGCGGACAGGGGGTCTTTGGGGCCAACGTCCTGACTTTC CASSSGSGQGVFGANVLTF
- TRBJ2-7 12 - TRBV2 TGTGCCAGCAGTGAACAGACTAACGAGCAGTACTTC CASSEQTNEQYF
- TRBJ2-6 14 - TRBV30 TGTGCCTGGACCGAGGGGTCTGGGGCCAACGTCCTGACTTTC CAWTEGSGANVLTF
- TRBJ1-5 13 - TRBV4-2 TGTGCCAGCAGCCAAGAGAGGAATCAGCCCCAGCATTTT CASSQERNQPQHF
- TRBJ1-2 14 - TRBV2 TGTGCCAGCAGTGTGGGGGCGTCAATTCTTGGCTACACCTTC CASSVGASILGYTF
- TRBJ2-1 10 - TRBV20-1 TGCAGTGCTATGGATAATGAGCAGTTCTTC CSAMDNEQFF
TRBD1 TRBJ1-1 15 - TRBV29-1 TGCAGCGCCACAGGAGAAGGGGGCAAGAACACTGAAGCTTTCTTT CSATGEGGKNTEAFF
- TRBJ1-5 13 once TRBV30 TGTGCCTGGAGTGTTAATAGCAATCAGCCCCAGCATTTT CAWSVNSNQPQHF
- TRBJ1-1 15 few TRBV6-5 TGTGCCAGCAGTTACTCGATGCTGGGAAGCACTGAAGCTTTCTTT CASSYSMLGSTEAFF
TRBD1 TRBJ1-2 15 - TRBV6-5 TGTGCCAGCAGTTACTCCGTGACAGGGGACTATGGCTACACCTTC CASSYSVTGDYGYTF
- TRBJ1-4 13 - TRBV30 TGTGCCTTGCACCGGATACTAGGGGGAAAACTGTTTTTT CALHRILGGKLFF
- TRBJ1-1 11 - TRBV30 TGTGCCTGGCAAATCAGAGGGGAAGCTTTCTTT CAWQIRGEAFF
- TRBJ2-3 12 - TRBV29-1 TGCAGCGTTGGGGGGAGCACAGATACGCAGTATTTT CSVGGSTDTQYF
- TRBJ2-1 12 - TRBV7-2 TGTGCCAGCAGCTCGTACACTAGCTCCCAGTTCTTC CASSSYTSSQFF
TRBD1 TRBJ2-5 16 - TRBV19 TGTGCCAGTAGTATTGGGACAGGGGAAGCTGGAGAGACCCAGTACTTC CASSIGTGEAGETQYF
- TRBJ2-2 15 - TRBV6-5 TGTGCCAGCAGTTGGGCCCGGCCCCCGGACGGGGAGCTGTTTTTT CASSWARPPDGELFF
- TRBJ1-1 12 once TRBV5-4 TGTGCCAGCAGCTTGTCTGGACAGCGAGCTTTCTTT CASSLSGQRAFF